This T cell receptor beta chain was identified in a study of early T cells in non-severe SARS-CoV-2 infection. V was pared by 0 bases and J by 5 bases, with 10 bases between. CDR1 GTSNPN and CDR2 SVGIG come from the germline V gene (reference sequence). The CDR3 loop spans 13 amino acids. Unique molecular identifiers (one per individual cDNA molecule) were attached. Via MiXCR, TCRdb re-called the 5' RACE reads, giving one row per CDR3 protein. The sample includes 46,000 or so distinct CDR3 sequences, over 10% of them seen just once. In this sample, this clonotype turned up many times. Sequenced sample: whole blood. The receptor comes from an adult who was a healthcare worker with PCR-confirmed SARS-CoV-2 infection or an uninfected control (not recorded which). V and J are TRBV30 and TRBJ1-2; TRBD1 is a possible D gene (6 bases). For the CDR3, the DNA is TGTGCCTGGAGTGTAAGGGGGGCTTATGGCTACACCTTC. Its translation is CAWSVRGAYGYTF. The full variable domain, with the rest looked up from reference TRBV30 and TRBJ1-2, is SQTIHQWPATLVQPVGSPLSLECTVEGTSNPNLYWYRQAAGRGLQLLFYSVGIGQISSEVPQNLSASRPQDRQFILSSKKLLLSDSGFYLCAWSVRGAYGYTFGSGTRLTVV.